These T cell receptor beta chains were read from a single sample in a study of blood T cell repertoires in COVID-19. TCRdb keeps only in-frame clones here, not all; method: immunoSEQ multiplex PCR. The sample consists of roughly 250,000 clones, about nine tenths of them appearing once. The material sequenced was PBMCs or T cells enriched from blood (not recorded which). These receptors were taken from a woman under 40 with acute COVID-19. The CDR3 runs from the conserved cysteine through the conserved F or W. D genes are given only for firm matches. Part of the rows lack a size; the others show once, few, many or a class for expanded clones.

J gene | D gene | clone size | V gene | CDR3 protein | CDR3 DNA
TRBJ2-3 | . | . | TRBV11-3 | CASSLGAASTDTQYF | TGTGCCAGCAGCTTAGGGGCCGCGAGCACAGATACGCAGTATTTT
TRBJ1-2 | . | . | TRBV11-2 | CASSRQIWGYGYTF | TGTGCCAGCAGCCGACAGATTTGGGGCTATGGCTACACCTTC
TRBJ1-3 | . | . | TRBV10-3 | CAISVGGESSGNTIYF | TGTGCCATCAGTGTGGGGGGGGAAAGCTCTGGAAACACCATATATTTT
TRBJ2-3 | . | . | TRBV6-1 | CASSESWDTQYF | TGTGCCAGCAGTGAAAGCTGGGATACGCAGTATTTT
TRBJ1-2 | . | . | TRBV6-5 | CASSYSSTADYTF | TGTGCCAGCAGTTACTCGAGCACAGCTGACTACACCTTC
TRBJ2-2 | TRBD2 | . | TRBV30 | CASGLAGADTGELFF | TGTGCCTCGGGACTAGCGGGGGCCGACACCGGGGAGCTGTTTTTT
TRBJ2-1 | TRBD1 | . | TRBV7-8 | CASSLRDRGYNEQFF | TGTGCCAGCAGCCTCCGGGACAGGGGGTACAATGAGCAGTTCTTC
TRBJ1-5 | . | . | TRBV6-5 | CASSPAGRGDQPQHF | TGTGCCAGCAGCCCAGCGGGGCGTGGTGATCAGCCCCAGCATTTT
TRBJ1-2 | . | . | TRBV7-2 | CASSLATDFYGYTF | TGTGCCAGCAGCTTAGCGACGGACTTTTATGGCTACACCTTC
TRBJ1-2 | . | . | TRBV7-9 | CASSLNGGTQGGYTF | TGTGCCAGCAGCTTAAACGGGGGGACCCAGGGGGGCTACACCTTC
TRBJ1-1 | . | . | TRBV12-2 | CASRLEGTEKNTEAFF | TGTGCAAGTCGCTTAGAGGGGACAGAAAAAAACACTGAAGCTTTCTTT
TRBJ2-1 | TRBD2 | . | TRBV11-2 | CASSFSLAGDNEQFF | TGTGCCAGCAGCTTTTCACTAGCGGGAGACAATGAGCAGTTCTTC
TRBJ2-3 | . | once | TRBV10-2 | CASSDGLPTDTQYF | TGCGCCAGCAGTGACGGGTTACCCACAGATACGCAGTATTTT
TRBJ2-7 | TRBD2 | once | TRBV24-1 | CATSDLPRTSGGLSYEQYF | TGTGCCACCAGTGATTTACCTAGGACTAGCGGGGGACTGTCCTACGAGCAGTACTTC
TRBJ1-1 | . | once | TRBV9 | CASSTGVNTEAFF | TGTGCCAGCAGTACAGGAGTGAACACTGAAGCTTTCTTT